This TCR beta chain emerged from a study of T cells after yellow fever vaccination (dated by TCRdb to between 2019 and 2020). Study-level background: The SMART-Seq v4 Ultra Low Input RNA kit was used to prepare libraries from fractions with low cell numbers. Bulk PBMC replicates and cell subsets were isolated from blood drawn at multiple timepoints before and after both primary and secondary immunization. To follow T-cell clones before and after both primary and booster YFV17D yellow fever vaccination, bulk TCR alpha and beta repertoires underwent longitudinal sequencing. Two healthy male donors, one aged 18 to 30 and one aged 30 to 40 years, were included in the cohort. Overall study outcomes, separate from this receptor: Because only a couple of donors were included in the study, the extent to which the findings can be generalized is limited. The secondary T-cell response was found to be weaker but faster than the primary response, with a peak reached on day 5 rather than on day 15. FACS-sorted repertoires could contain abundant contaminating clonotypes from the bulk population, so computational filtering was required. Most clones expanded after primary vaccination (roughly 96% of CD4 and approximately 86% of CD8) were re-detected after the booster, suggesting that broad memory maintenance occurred. A small fraction of clonotypes appeared in both the CD4 and CD8 compartments, likely as a result of convergent recombination.

Sequencing was carried out with an Illumina NovaSeq 6000. TCR cDNA was made using 5'RACE template switching, a step that added a universal primer site and unique molecular identifiers. cDNA synthesis was primed from both the TCR alpha and TCR beta constant segments. Two PCR steps were used to amplify libraries, with sample barcodes and sequencing adapters being added in the second step. Sequencing of the libraries was done on either Illumina HiSeq 2500 (2x100 bp) or NovaSeq (2x150 bp). In the paper's pipeline: Reads were demultiplexed and collapsed into UMI consensus sequences with MIGEC, and V(D)J alignment was performed with MiXCR. Vaccine-responding clonotypes were defined with edgeR using replicate PBMC samples, requiring FDR below 0.01 and a log2 fold change above 5 up to day 15. Each bulk clonotype was labeled CD4 or CD8 based on which sequenced repertoire, CD4 or CD8, contained the clonotype at higher abundance. The public reads were reprocessed in TCRdb via fastp at Q25 and MiXCR, keeping in-frame beta chains. All rows with the same CDR3 protein become a single entry with the most common DNA and genes. The V and J calls reflect TCRdb's pipeline rather than the authors' work. The sample data list hundreds of thousands of distinct CDR3 sequences, and around 3.9% of these were observed just once. 23% of the sample goes to the ten largest clones.

According to the germline V gene, CDR1 reads SGHRS and CDR2 reads YFSETQ. Inclusive of the bounding cysteine and phenylalanine, the CDR3 is 15 residues long. Only CDR3 DNA remains: 45 bases, in frame from the first base. At the junction V is shortened by 4 bases and J by 5 bases; bases outside the gene matches: 11. The treatment or condition label, read with the paper, signifies: live attenuated yellow fever vaccine strain. At each blood-draw timepoint, two biological replicates of bulk PBMCs were obtained. PBMCs were isolated from peripheral blood using a standard Ficoll-Paque protocol. TriZol was used to extract RNA from bulk PBMCs, from CD4 and CD8 fractions, and from dextramer-positive and dextramer-negative fractions. In its sample, this clonotype was seen many times. Its antigen is not yet known. Base qualities are not at hand, and no much larger clone is one base apart.

Here the sequenced sample was PBMCs, taken on the day of the yellow fever booster vaccination. The origin of this receptor is a man between 18 and 29 years old who received the YFV17D yellow fever vaccine. The chain is made from TRBV5-1 and TRBJ2-5, with TRBD1 identical over 7 junction bases. CDR3 sequence: CASSVAGTRGETQYF. DNA sequence: TGCGCCAGCAGCGTCGCCGGGACCAGGGGGGAGACCCAGTACTTC.